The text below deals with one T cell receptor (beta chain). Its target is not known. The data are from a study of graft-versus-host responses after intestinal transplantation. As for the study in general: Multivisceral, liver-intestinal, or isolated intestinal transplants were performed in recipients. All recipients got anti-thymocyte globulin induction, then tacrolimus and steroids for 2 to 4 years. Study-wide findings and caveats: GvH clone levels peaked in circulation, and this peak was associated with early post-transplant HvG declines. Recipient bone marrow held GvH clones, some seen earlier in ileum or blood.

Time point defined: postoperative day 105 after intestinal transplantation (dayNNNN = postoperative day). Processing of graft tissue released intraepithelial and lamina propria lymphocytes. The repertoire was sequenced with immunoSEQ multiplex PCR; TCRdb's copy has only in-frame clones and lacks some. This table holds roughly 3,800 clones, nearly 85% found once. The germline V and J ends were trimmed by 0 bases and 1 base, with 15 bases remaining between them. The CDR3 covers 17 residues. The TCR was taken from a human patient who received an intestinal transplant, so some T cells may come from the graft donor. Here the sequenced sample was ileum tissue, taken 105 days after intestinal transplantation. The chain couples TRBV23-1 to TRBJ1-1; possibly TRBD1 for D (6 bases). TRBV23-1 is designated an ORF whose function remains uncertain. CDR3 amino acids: CASSQSGAGPRNTEAFF. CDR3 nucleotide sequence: TGCGCCAGCAGTCAATCGGGGGCAGGGCCCCGGAACACTGAAGCTTTCTTT.